This TCR beta chain was sequenced during a study of early T cells in non-severe SARS-CoV-2 infection. About the research overall: Chains were not paired, and sequencing was done on bulk RNA from unsorted whole blood.

The V and J ends lost 7 bases and 1 base, in that order; junction bases with no gene match: 8. Germline CDR1 and CDR2: SGHTA and FQGNSA. This CDR3 region has 15 residues. The protocol attached unique molecular identifiers to individual cDNA molecules. Via MiXCR, TCRdb re-called the 5' RACE reads, giving one row per CDR3 protein. The repertoire holds 95,000 to 110,000 distinct CDR3 sequences, 8.5% to 14% seen once, with 7.6% in the top ten. The specimen was whole blood. The TCR originated in an adult who was a healthcare worker with PCR-confirmed SARS-CoV-2 infection or an uninfected control (not recorded which). J is TRBJ2-5 and V is TRBV7-2; TRBD1 matches at 8 bases. The CDR3 coding sequence is TGTGCCAGCAAGGTCGGGACAGGTCTCCAAGAGACCCAGTACTTC. This encodes CASKVGTGLQETQYF.